This T cell receptor (beta chain) was sequenced during a study of cytomegalovirus exposure and HLA in healthy donors. Study-level information: Researchers found that under 90% of over 350 genotyped donors fell within the Caucasian-associated ancestry cluster. Regarding the study as a whole: What a later analysis reportedly showed was that an Asian-associated ancestry cluster had fewer N-insertions than the approximately 700-donor mean. Some highly shared sequence variants likely arose as a pipeline artifact.

The PCR ran on 60 Vbeta and 13 Jbeta primers. Libraries were prepared by immunoSEQ multiplex PCR; TCRdb keeps only in-frame clonotypes and omits some of them. The data hold around 240,000 clones, with roughly 80% observed a single time. CDR1 and CDR2 (germline): SNHLY, FYNNEI. The CDR3 contains 14 residues. V dropped 4 bases and J dropped 7 bases, with 11 bases sitting between them. On this clone itself: The antigen is undetermined.

The sequenced sample was PBMCs. The chain recombines TRBV2 with TRBJ1-6, with a weak D call TRBD1 (6 bases). This receptor was taken from a woman aged 40-49 years in good health and CMV-seropositive. The DNA for the CDR3 is TGTGCCAGCAGTGGGGCCAGGGGCAATTCACCCCTCCACTTT. This translates into CASSGARGNSPLHF. Looking up the rest from reference TRBV2 and TRBJ1-6 gives the full variable domain: EPEVTQTPSHQVTQMGQEVILRCVPISNHLYFYWYRQILGQKVEFLVSFYNNEISEKSEIFDDQFSVERPDGSNFTLKIRSTKLEDSAMYFCASSGARGNSPLHFGNGTRLTVT.